The TCR beta chain described here comes from a study of blood T cell repertoires in COVID-19. Study-level background: The cDNA or gDNA used as material had been derived from T cells, B-cell-depleted T cells, or PBMCs.

This clone has a single count. Trimming removed 0 bases from V and 5 bases from J; junction bases left unmatched: 6. The CDR3 length is 16 residues. CDR1 SGHRS and CDR2 YFSETQ come from the germline V gene. Sequencing was performed with immunoSEQ multiplex PCR; in TCRdb, only in-frame clones are kept and a portion is missing. Seen here are approximately 97,000 clones, about 87% observed once, and the top ten hold around 20%. The sequence was collected from a human donor in a cohort sampled during active COVID-19. Material for sequencing was peripheral blood. The chain has TRBV5-1 and TRBJ2-3; TRBD1 matches at 10 bases. In DNA form, the CDR3 reads TGCGCCAGCAGCTTGGACGGGGACAGGGGAATAGATACGCAGTATTTT. It translates to CASSLDGDRGIDTQYF.